This TCR beta chain was captured by sequencing in a study of cytomegalovirus exposure and HLA in healthy donors. Study overall: Researchers found that under 90% of 350 to 500 genotyped donors fell within the Caucasian-associated ancestry cluster.

The CDR3 runs 16 residues. Germline loops: CDR1 LGHNA, CDR2 YSLEER. J gave up 3 bases and V 5 bases, and 10 bases lay outside the gene matches. Study results and caveats: Apart from CMV serostatus, no immune exposure information was available. In a later analysis, HLA-associated TCR beta chains were more clonally expanded than equally common others.

This clone was counted between two and nine times. Its antigen remains unidentified. The PCR employed 60 Vbeta primers together with 13 Jbeta primers. In the study's own analysis: Later, an analysis found approximately 80 million unique TCR beta chains, and about 9.9 million of these were shared. Libraries were prepared by immunoSEQ multiplex PCR; TCRdb keeps only in-frame clonotypes and omits some of them. V and J calls and clone size are as listed in that table; D and trimming were resolved from the DNA. This sample yields around 68,000 clones, of which approximately 68% are seen a single time; roughly 9.7% belongs to the top ten.

The J gene is TRBJ2-7, the V gene TRBV4-3, with 10 positions matching TRBD1. This TCR was sampled from a woman aged 25 to 39 in good health and CMV-seronegative. The sample was PBMCs. The CDR3 nucleotides are TGCGCCAGCAGCGGATCCGGGACAGGGGTAATCTACGAGCAGTACTTC. Translation gives CASSGSGTGVIYEQYF.